The sequence of this TCR beta chain was determined in a study of blood T cell repertoires in COVID-19. Looking at the study overall: T cells, B-cell-depleted T cells, or PBMCs provided the cDNA or gDNA that served as material.

Under the authors' procedure: Amplified reference gene primers provided the basis for estimating nucleated cell counts. The data were produced by immunoSEQ multiplex PCR, yet TCRdb's version contains in-frame clones alone and is incomplete. V and J calls and clone size are as listed in that table; D and trimming were resolved from the DNA. Of about 230,000 clones in the sample, 75% to 90% are singletons; the top ten hold approximately 2.6%. V dropped 3 bases and J dropped 7; count of bases not matched to a gene: 8. This CDR3 is built from 15 residues. The V gene's germline CDR1 is ENHRY and CDR2 SYGVKD.

The chain uses TRBV10-3 and TRBJ2-1; 8 nucleotides align to TRBD2. This TCR derives from a woman aged 70-85 years with active or convalescent COVID-19. Specimen: peripheral blood. The CDR3: CAISEGSGSGNEQFF. CDR3 in DNA: TGTGCCATCAGTGAAGGGAGCGGGAGTGGGAATGAGCAGTTCTTC.